This is a list of T cell receptor beta chains from one sample in a study of CD4 T cells in relation to SARS-CoV-2 and coronaviruses. The repertoire was sequenced with immunoSEQ multiplex PCR; TCRdb's copy has only in-frame clones and lacks some. The table includes approximately 64,000 clones, about 95% detected once. Sample: naive CD4+ T cells from PBMCs. Receptor source: a human donor in good health. CDR3s leave out the opening cysteine and the closing phenylalanine or tryptophan. The D gene is left open where the match is weak.

d_call	v_call	cdr3_aa
TRBD2	TRBV7-2	ASSEGGLAGAGVQETQY
NA	TRBV30	AWSVSANYGYT
NA	TRBV18	ASSPPNQGGEKLF
NA	TRBV5-1	ASRGGTEAF
NA	TRBV28	ASSSASNVGNSPLH
TRBD2	TRBV7-9	ASSRTSGYQETQY
TRBD1	TRBV19	ASSPRRTGGYEQY
NA	TRBV27	ASSPGLRTDTQY
NA	TRBV11-3	ASSLGYRSGDFEQF
NA	TRBV7-3	ASSSGTGNTEAF
TRBD2	TRBV18	ASSPIVAASGSWGYEQY
TRBD2	TRBV9	ASSARPGTSGSYEQY
NA	TRBV2	ASSAYRGHSGRARYQETQY
NA	TRBV9	ASSPRGRVTNTIY
NA	TRBV3-1/TRBV3-2	ASSQDFPGTRGGELF
TRBD2	TRBV2	ASTREVQETQY
NA	TRBV6-5	ASSPRQGNQPQH
TRBD1	TRBV19	ASSTAGQGATDTQY
NA	TRBV7-6	ASSSSTATNEKLF
NA	TRBV19	ASSIGQTSGNTIY
NA	TRBV3-1/TRBV3-2	ASSQGRGNASPLH
NA	TRBV24-1	ATAEGIAGEQF
NA	TRBV19	ASSAGLAGGEQY
TRBD2	TRBV7-8	ASSLEGSGIYEQY
NA	TRBV5-4	ASSLTGTEYEQY
NA	TRBV24-1	ATSDPGTLGDTQY
TRBD2	TRBV10-1	ASSELAGVYEQY
TRBD2	TRBV7-2	ASSSGLAGANEQF
TRBD2	TRBV7-3	ASSQGGTSGRRNEQF
TRBD1	TRBV27	ASSLTGTAARESYT
NA	TRBV9	ASSASGANVLT
TRBD2	TRBV2	ASSNSGSWYEQY
NA	TRBV5-1	ASSLAEVVRAKNIQY
NA	TRBV7-3	ASSLRPAIRHEQY
NA	TRBV4-1	ASSQGIVEKLF
NA	TRBV24-1	ATSDSWGYGTQY
TRBD1	TRBV2	ASSDRGLGGYT
NA	TRBV5-1	ASTRGQGETQY
TRBD1	TRBV7-2	ASAGQGVQPQH
TRBD2	TRBV15	ATSRRTSGRNSYEQY
NA	TRBV7-6	ASSLAAGYNEKLF
TRBD1	TRBV18	ASSPGQGNTEAF
NA	TRBV2	ASSEQGSNQPQH
NA	TRBV9	ASSVAPGRTQGGYT
TRBD2	TRBV5-1	ASSLAGGLAWETQY